Shown below are 13 T cell receptor beta chains from a single sample sequenced in a study of CD8+CD57+ T cells in acquired aplastic anemia. Genomic DNA, serving as template, underwent TCR beta VDJ and CDR3 profiling. TCRdb reprocessed the reads with MiXCR, giving one entry per CDR3 protein. The sample shows 250,000 to 300,000 distinct CDR3 sequences, roughly 59% of them seen only once. Sequenced patients had shown CD8+CD57+ cell expansion by flow cytometry. The sequencing input was sorted CD4+, CD8+, or CD8+CD57+ T cells (not recorded which) from PBMCs. These receptors came from a human donor with aplastic anemia.

This clonotype occurred many times. CDR3 nucleotide sequence: TGCAGTGCGTCGCCTTGGGGAGTTGGGGGGAAACTGTTTTTT. It codes for CSASPWGVGGKLFF. The V and J genes are TRBV20-1 and TRBJ1-4, with D possibly matching TRBD1 (5 bases). CDR1 is DFQATT and CDR2 is SNEGSKA in the germline V gene (reference sequence). V lost 6 bases and J 11 bases, leaving 22 bases between the germline ends. The CDR3 has 14 residues.

This sequence joins TRBV7-9 and TRBJ2-7, with 7 bases aligning to TRBD2. Germline V gene data show CDR1 as SEHNR and CDR2 as FQNEAQ (reference sequence). The CDR3 consists of 16 residues. Trimming cost V 1 base and J 2 bases; bases outside gene matches: 8. The CDR3 DNA follows: TGTGCCAGCAGCTTAGGACCTGGGGGGGACCCCTACGAGCAGTACTTC. It encodes CASSLGPGGDPYEQYF. The complete variable domain, with remaining parts taken from reference TRBV7-9 and TRBJ2-7, reads DTGVSQNPRHKITKRGQNVTFRCDPISEHNRLYWYRQTLGQGPEFLTYFQNEAQLEKSRLLSDRFSAERPKGSFSTLEIQRTEQGDSAMYLCASSLGPGGDPYEQYFGPGTRLTVT.

The V call is TRBV15, the J call TRBJ1-1; D gene ambiguous. The CDR3 loop spans 13 amino acids. CDR1 and CDR2 from the germline V gene are LNHNV and YYDKDF (reference sequence). The V gene lost 3 bases and the J gene lost 4 bases, with 9 bases spanning the gap. The CDR3 region has the DNA TGTGCCACCAGCAGGGGTGATGCCACTGAAGCTTTCTTT. Encoded protein: CATSRGDATEAFF.

The rearrangement links TRBV19 to TRBJ2-7; possible D gene TRBD1, 6 bases. The CDR3 is made up of 15 amino acids. Germline V CDR1 and CDR2: LNHDA, SQIVND (reference sequence). Trimming cost V 5 bases and J 0 bases, with 14 bases left between them. The CDR3 DNA is TGTGCCAGTAGTGAGACAGGTAAAAGCTCCTACGAGCAGTACTTC. This encodes CASSETGKSSYEQYF.

The J gene is TRBJ2-1, the V gene TRBV6-4; D possibly uses TRBD1 or TRBD2 (6 bases each). The germline gives CDR1 MRHNA, CDR2 SNTAGT. V lost 6 bases, J lost 9 bases, and 9 bases lay in between. This CDR3 region has 11 residues. CDR3 region: CASRGGGEQFF. The CDR3 DNA is TGTGCCAGCAGAGGAGGGGGTGAGCAGTTCTTC.

The V gene is TRBV7-7, the J gene TRBJ2-7; the match to TRBD2 covers 10 bases. The V segment lost 3 bases and the J segment 3 bases; nucleotides outside the gene matches: 8. There are 16 residues in the CDR3. Germline lookup yields CDR1 SSHAT and CDR2 FNYEAQ (reference sequence). The CDR3 nucleotides read TGTGCCAGCAGCTTTCCAGCGGGAGGGACTAACTACGAGCAGTACTTC. Residues: CASSFPAGGTNYEQYF.

This clonotype was counted many times. The chain links TRBV12-3 or TRBV12-4 to TRBJ1-2; D possibly corresponds to TRBD1 (6 bases). This CDR3 is 14 amino acids long. The ends were cut back, 5 bases at V and 4 bases at J, with 14 bases in the middle. The CDR3 region has the DNA TGTGCCAGCAGTGCGGTGCGGGGGGCCTATGGCTACACCTTC. This encodes CASSAVRGAYGYTF.

This clonotype showed up just a few times. The chain has TRBV19 and TRBJ2-1, with 10 bases identical to TRBD2. CDR1 and CDR2 (germline): LNHDA, SQIVND (reference sequence). The CDR3 has 15 residues. The V and J ends lost 5 bases and 10 bases, in that order; junction bases with no gene match: 11. Written as DNA, the CDR3 is TGTGCCAGTAGTGGAAAGCTAGCGGGAGCCTGGGAGCAGTTCTTC. The encoded protein is CASSGKLAGAWEQFF.

The chain combines TRBV7-2 with TRBJ2-2; 9 nucleotides line up with TRBD2. This CDR3 spans 16 amino acids. Germline V gives CDR1 SGHTA, CDR2 FQGNSA. Trimming cost V 5 bases and J 5 bases; bases outside gene matches: 9. The CDR3 sequence is CASSKKVLAGTGELFF. Here the CDR3 DNA reads TGTGCCAGCAGCAAAAAAGTGCTAGCGGGAACCGGGGAGCTGTTTTTT.

This chain connects TRBV7-2 to TRBJ2-1; 11 bases match TRBD2. The J segment lost 6 bases and the V segment lost 2 bases, leaving 3 bases of the junction unmatched. There are 15 residues in the CDR3. From germline, CDR1 is SGHTA and CDR2 FQGNSA. Here the CDR3 reads CASSLIAGGPNEQFF. The DNA for the CDR3 is TGTGCCAGCAGCTTAATAGCGGGAGGGCCCAATGAGCAGTTCTTC.

This clonotype was seen a single time. J is TRBJ2-6 and V is TRBV6-1, with D perhaps assigned TRBD1 or TRBD2 (6 bases each). The V gene lost 6 bases and the J gene lost 0 bases, with 9 bases spanning the gap. Germline CDR1 and CDR2: MNHNS and SASEGT. This CDR3 is built from 15 residues. The DNA for the CDR3 is TGTGCCAGCAGCGGGGGCGCCTCTGGGGCCAACGTCCTGACTTTC. Translated, it gives CASSGGASGANVLTF.

This clonotype was recorded many times. The genes are TRBV5-1 and TRBJ2-7, with 8 bases identical to TRBD2. After removal of 2 bases from V and 4 bases from J, the junction contained 8 bases not matched to a gene. The CDR3 length is 15 residues. Germline V gene data show CDR1 as SGHRS and CDR2 as YFSETQ. The CDR3 coding sequence is TGCGCCAGCAGCTTAAAGCGGGAGACCCTTTACGAGCAGTACTTC. Amino acids: CASSLKRETLYEQYF.

The V and J genes are TRBV10-3 and TRBJ1-1; TRBD1 might be the D (5 bases). Trimming took off 10 bases at V and 8 bases at J, with 20 bases between the two ends. Germline assignment: CDR1 ENHRY and CDR2 SYGVKD. The CDR3 runs 13 residues. The CDR3 loop reads CASEDRGTVEAFF. DNA of the CDR3: TGTGCCAGCGAAGACAGAGGAACAGTCGAAGCTTTCTTT.